This is a list of T cell receptor beta chains from one sample in a study of human T cells and chemical hapten exposure. TCRdb passed the RACE reads through MiXCR, listing each CDR3 protein once. Among around 350,000 distinct CDR3 sequences listed, 5.5% were seen once. The sequenced sample was whole blood, obtained in connection with sensitization to the hapten diphenylcyclopropenone (DPC). All receptors derive from a woman aged 18-35 years with alopecia areata. Some clones in this sample may be carry-over from other donors' samples. Each CDR3 is given with its conserved first and last residue. Fields, in order: J gene, clone size, V gene, D gene, CDR3 protein, CDR3 DNA. The D gene is left open where the match is weak. Some rows have no size entry. The others give once, few or many, or a class for an expanded clone.

J gene: TRBJ2-4
clone size: NA
V gene: TRBV6-2/TRBV6-3
D gene: NA
CDR3 protein: CASANGARVGSIQYF
CDR3 DNA: TGTGCCAGCGCAAATGGTGCGCGGGTTGGAAGCATTCAGTACTTC

J gene: TRBJ1-2
clone size: few
V gene: TRBV12-3/TRBV12-4
D gene: TRBD1
CDR3 protein: CASSYSRDRGLIYGYTF
CDR3 DNA: TGTGCCAGCAGTTACTCCCGGGACAGGGGGCTGATATATGGCTACACCTTC

J gene: TRBJ2-1
clone size: few
V gene: TRBV10-3
D gene: NA
CDR3 protein: CAISDGQNSYNEQFF
CDR3 DNA: TGTGCCATCAGTGACGGACAAAACTCCTACAATGAGCAGTTCTTC

J gene: TRBJ1-1
clone size: NA
V gene: TRBV5-4
D gene: NA
CDR3 protein: CASTTIPGHPQAFF
CDR3 DNA: TGTGCCAGCACCACCATTCCAGGCCACCCCCAAGCTTTCTTT

J gene: TRBJ2-3
clone size: many
V gene: TRBV7-2
D gene: NA
CDR3 protein: CASSLVAGAGDTQYF
CDR3 DNA: TGTGCCAGCAGCTTAGTGGCGGGGGCCGGGGATACGCAGTATTTT

J gene: TRBJ2-5
clone size: many
V gene: TRBV29-1
D gene: TRBD2
CDR3 protein: CSASGSQETQYF
CDR3 DNA: TGCAGCGCTAGCGGGTCGCAAGAGACCCAGTACTTC

J gene: TRBJ1-6
clone size: few
V gene: TRBV24-1
D gene: TRBD1
CDR3 protein: CATSEPDRVGSYNSPLHF
CDR3 DNA: TGTGCCACCAGTGAACCCGACAGGGTTGGATCCTATAATTCACCCCTCCACTTT

J gene: TRBJ2-3
clone size: NA
V gene: TRBV3-1
D gene: TRBD2
CDR3 protein: CASSQGGLAGSFTDTQYF
CDR3 DNA: TGTGCCAGCAGCCAAGGGGGACTAGCGGGGTCCTTCACAGATACGCAGTATTTT

J gene: TRBJ2-4
clone size: many
V gene: TRBV10-3
D gene: NA
CDR3 protein: CAISEDGAKNIQYF
CDR3 DNA: TGTGCCATCAGTGAGGATGGAGCCAAAAACATTCAGTACTTC

J gene: TRBJ2-5
clone size: NA
V gene: TRBV7-9
D gene: TRBD1
CDR3 protein: CASSYEGQQETQYF
CDR3 DNA: TGTGCCAGCAGTTACGAGGGACAGCAAGAGACCCAGTACTTC

J gene: TRBJ1-1
clone size: many
V gene: TRBV6-1
D gene: NA
CDR3 protein: CATKGSFF
CDR3 DNA: TGTGCTACAAAAGGATCTTTCTTT